This is a list of T cell receptor beta chains from one sample in a study of shared clonotypes between healthy human individuals. Produced via immunoSEQ multiplex PCR; TCRdb's table is partial and in-frame only. The profile shows about 2.1 million clones, just over 90% of them singletons. The specimen sequenced was naive CD8+ T cells from PBMCs. The source is a young man in good health. Some clones in this sample may be carry-over from other donors' samples. The CDR3 runs from the conserved cysteine through the conserved F or W. Fields, in order: CDR3 protein, CDR3 DNA, J gene, V gene, clone size, D gene. D genes are given only for firm matches. The size field is filled for only some rows; it gives once, few, many or a size class.

CDR3: CATSSPEGGYTF
DNA: TGTGCCACCAGCAGCCCTGAGGGCGGCTACACCTTC
J: TRBJ1-2
V: TRBV15
size: .
D: .

CDR3: CASSLTGYTHEQYF
DNA: TGTGCCAGTAGTTTGACAGGGTATACCCACGAGCAGTACTTC
J: TRBJ2-7
V: TRBV19
size: .
D: TRBD1

CDR3: CASSLASLAGAQFF
DNA: TGTGCCAGCAGCTTAGCGTCACTAGCGGGAGCTCAGTTCTTC
J: TRBJ2-1
V: TRBV7-9
size: .
D: TRBD2

CDR3: CASETPRLVSLPNTGELFF
DNA: TGTGCCAGCGAAACGCCCCGACTAGTATCTCTACCGAACACCGGGGAGCTGTTTTTT
J: TRBJ2-2
V: TRBV28
size: .
D: .

CDR3: CASSLMGVINDIQYF
DNA: TGTGCCAGCAGTTTAATGGGGGTGATAAACGACATTCAGTACTTC
J: TRBJ2-4
V: TRBV27
size: .
D: .

CDR3: CASSLAGQGAFYEQYF
DNA: TGTGCCAGCAGCTTAGCGGGACAGGGGGCTTTCTACGAGCAGTACTTC
J: TRBJ2-7
V: TRBV13
size: .
D: TRBD1

CDR3: CASSIWVRGTSSNQPQHF
DNA: TGTGCCAGCAGCATATGGGTACGGGGGACGAGTAGCAATCAGCCCCAGCATTTT
J: TRBJ1-5
V: TRBV21-1
size: once
D: .

CDR3: CASSLGGAGFGYTF
DNA: TGTGCCAGCAGCTTAGGGGGCGCGGGCTTTGGCTACACCTTC
J: TRBJ1-2
V: TRBV7-8
size: .
D: .

CDR3: CASSLALDRSNYGYTF
DNA: TGTGCCAGCAGCTTGGCCTTAGACAGGTCTAACTATGGCTACACCTTC
J: TRBJ1-2
V: TRBV5-6
size: .
D: .

CDR3: CASSLPRQGANGYTF
DNA: TGTGCCAGCAGTTTACCACGACAGGGTGCAAACGGCTACACCTTC
J: TRBJ1-2
V: TRBV28
size: .
D: TRBD1

CDR3: CASSLARDWTQYF
DNA: TGTGCCAGCAGCTTGGCACGGGACTGGACCCAGTACTTC
J: TRBJ2-5
V: TRBV5-6
size: once
D: .

CDR3: CASSQDLRTTRNEQFF
DNA: TGTGCCAGCAGCCAAGATTTACGGACGACCCGCAATGAGCAGTTCTTC
J: TRBJ2-1
V: TRBV14
size: .
D: .

CDR3: CALILAGGIIYEQFF
DNA: TGTGCCCTTATCCTCGCGGGAGGTATTATCTATGAGCAGTTCTTC
J: TRBJ2-1
V: TRBV2
size: .
D: TRBD2

CDR3: CASSLYGGTRVDRELFF
DNA: TGTGCCAGCAGTTTATACGGGGGTACCAGGGTCGACCGGGAGCTGTTTTTT
J: TRBJ2-2
V: TRBV27
size: .
D: .

CDR3: CASSWDQAYQPQHF
DNA: TGTGCCAGCAGTTGGGACCAAGCATATCAGCCCCAGCATTTT
J: TRBJ1-5
V: TRBV28
size: .
D: .

CDR3: CASSSGQGETQYF
DNA: TGTGCCAGCAGCTCGGGACAGGGGGAGACCCAGTACTTC
J: TRBJ2-5
V: TRBV6-5
size: .
D: TRBD1

CDR3: CASSLQLEKLFF
DNA: TGTGCCAGCAGCTTACAGCTTGAAAAACTGTTTTTT
J: TRBJ1-4
V: TRBV5-6
size: .
D: .

CDR3: CASTVRLAGSWEQFF
DNA: TGTGCCAGCACCGTCCGACTAGCGGGGTCGTGGGAGCAGTTCTTC
J: TRBJ2-1
V: TRBV5-8
size: .
D: TRBD2

CDR3: CASSLLGGLGLNTEAFF
DNA: TGTGCCAGCAGTTTATTGGGGGGACTAGGGCTGAACACTGAAGCTTTCTTT
J: TRBJ1-1
V: TRBV27
size: .
D: .

CDR3: CASSHDSKNTGELFF
DNA: TGCGCCAGCAGCCATGACTCCAAGAACACCGGGGAGCTGTTTTTT
J: TRBJ2-2
V: TRBV4-1
size: .
D: .

CDR3: CAWSVGDGYTF
DNA: TGTGCCTGGAGTGTAGGCGATGGCTACACCTTC
J: TRBJ1-2
V: TRBV30
size: few
D: .

CDR3: CASSPGTSPYEQYF
DNA: TGTGCCAGCAGTCCCGGGACTAGCCCCTACGAGCAGTACTTC
J: TRBJ2-7
V: TRBV2
size: .
D: TRBD2

CDR3: CASSITENTEAFF
DNA: TGTGCCAGTAGTATTACAGAGAACACTGAAGCTTTCTTT
J: TRBJ1-1
V: TRBV19
size: .
D: .

CDR3: CASSFRKGQKGSGNTIYF
DNA: TGTGCCAGCAGCTTTCGAAAGGGACAGAAAGGATCTGGAAACACCATATATTTT
J: TRBJ1-3
V: TRBV7-6
size: .
D: TRBD1

CDR3: CASSPHSSGYYNEQFF
DNA: TGTGCCAGCAGTCCTCACTCTAGCGGGTATTACAATGAGCAGTTCTTC
J: TRBJ2-1
V: TRBV28
size: .
D: TRBD2

CDR3: CASSLSGLAGDTQYF
DNA: TGTGCCAGCAGCTTAAGTGGCCTAGCGGGAGATACGCAGTATTTT
J: TRBJ2-3
V: TRBV7-7
size: .
D: TRBD2

CDR3: CASSLSWGNTGELFF
DNA: TGTGCCAGCAGTTTATCGTGGGGGAACACCGGGGAGCTGTTTTTT
J: TRBJ2-2
V: TRBV27
size: .
D: .

CDR3: CASKMSAGVLPYEQYF
DNA: TGTGCCAGCAAGATGTCAGCGGGAGTTTTACCCTACGAGCAGTACTTC
J: TRBJ2-7
V: TRBV27
size: .
D: TRBD2

CDR3: CASSEVRGMSSYNEQFF
DNA: TGTGCCAGCAGTGAAGTCAGGGGCATGAGCTCCTACAATGAGCAGTTCTTC
J: TRBJ2-1
V: TRBV6-1
size: .
D: .

CDR3: CASSPGWGAVNEQFF
DNA: TGTGCCAGCAGCCCGGGGTGGGGAGCGGTGAATGAGCAGTTCTTC
J: TRBJ2-1
V: TRBV11-1
size: .
D: .

CDR3: CASSPGTGMNTEAFF
DNA: TGTGCCAGCAGCCCCGGGACAGGTATGAACACTGAAGCTTTCTTT
J: TRBJ1-1
V: TRBV9
size: .
D: TRBD1

CDR3: CAISGFSNQPQHF
DNA: TGTGCCATCAGTGGGTTTAGCAATCAGCCCCAGCATTTT
J: TRBJ1-5
V: TRBV10-3
size: .
D: .

CDR3: CASSIAEAFF
DNA: TGTGCCAGCAGTATAGCTGAAGCTTTCTTT
J: TRBJ1-1
V: TRBV28
size: .
D: .

CDR3: CASSLSIRRGRSEKLFF
DNA: TGTGCCAGCAGTTTATCCATCCGAAGGGGGCGAAGTGAAAAACTGTTTTTT
J: TRBJ1-4
V: TRBV28
size: .
D: TRBD1

CDR3: CASSFVLGNEQFF
DNA: TGTGCCAGCAGTTTTGTACTAGGGAATGAGCAGTTCTTC
J: TRBJ2-1
V: TRBV28
size: .
D: .

CDR3: CASSYSRTEYEQYF
DNA: TGTGCCAGCAGTTACTCGAGGACGGAATACGAGCAGTACTTC
J: TRBJ2-7
V: TRBV6-5
size: .
D: .

CDR3: CASSPGRTRGTEAFF
DNA: TGTGCCAGCAGTCCGGGACGGACCAGAGGGACTGAAGCTTTCTTT
J: TRBJ1-1
V: TRBV6-5
size: .
D: .

CDR3: CAISESRVNQPQHF
DNA: TGTGCCATCAGTGAGTCCCGGGTTAATCAGCCCCAGCATTTT
J: TRBJ1-5
V: TRBV10-3
size: .
D: .

CDR3: CASTSDRREQYF
DNA: TGTGCCAGCACCTCGGATAGGAGGGAGCAGTACTTC
J: TRBJ2-7
V: TRBV7-9
size: .
D: .

CDR3: CASSQDLAGGSSGGELFF
DNA: TGCGCCAGCAGCCAAGATCTAGCGGGAGGGTCCTCCGGCGGGGAGCTGTTTTTT
J: TRBJ2-2
V: TRBV4-3
size: .
D: TRBD2

CDR3: CASSLVGTSGYNEQFF
DNA: TGTGCCAGCAGCTTAGTAGGGACTAGCGGTTACAATGAGCAGTTCTTC
J: TRBJ2-1
V: TRBV11-2
size: .
D: TRBD2

CDR3: CASTGNFDYGYTF
DNA: TGTGCCAGCACCGGGAATTTTGACTATGGCTACACCTTC
J: TRBJ1-2
V: TRBV25-1
size: .
D: .

CDR3: CASSQADATYNEQFF
DNA: TGCGCCAGCAGCCAAGCAGACGCAACGTACAATGAGCAGTTCTTC
J: TRBJ2-1
V: TRBV4-3
size: once
D: .

CDR3: CASSVAGGSSYEQYF
DNA: TGTGCCAGCAGCGTAGCGGGGGGCAGCTCCTACGAGCAGTACTTC
J: TRBJ2-7
V: TRBV9
size: once
D: .

CDR3: CASSPYGAGELFF
DNA: TGTGCCAGCAGCCCCTATGGGGCCGGGGAGCTGTTTTTT
J: TRBJ2-2
V: TRBV9
size: .
D: .

CDR3: CASSGGQGGNEKLFF
DNA: TGTGCCAGCAGCGGCGGACAGGGAGGAAATGAAAAACTGTTTTTT
J: TRBJ1-4
V: TRBV9
size: .
D: TRBD1

CDR3: CASSQGMVGGPSTDTQYF
DNA: TGTGCCAGCAGCCAAGGGATGGTGGGCGGACCTAGCACAGATACGCAGTATTTT
J: TRBJ2-3
V: TRBV4-2
size: .
D: .

CDR3: CASSPRQGEMEGYTF
DNA: TGTGCCAGCAGCCCCCGACAGGGGGAAATGGAGGGCTACACCTTC
J: TRBJ1-2
V: TRBV7-9
size: few
D: TRBD1

CDR3: CASSTARTSLNTGELFF
DNA: TGTGCCAGCAGTACAGCTAGGACTAGCCTGAACACCGGGGAGCTGTTTTTT
J: TRBJ2-2
V: TRBV28
size: .
D: TRBD2

CDR3: CASSDLPETYEQYF
DNA: TGTGCCAGCAGTGATCTTCCAGAAACCTACGAGCAGTACTTC
J: TRBJ2-7
V: TRBV2
size: once
D: .

CDR3: CASSTFGAGGAYSNQPQHF
DNA: TGTGCCAGCAGTACTTTTGGGGCGGGGGGCGCCTATAGCAATCAGCCCCAGCATTTT
J: TRBJ1-5
V: TRBV28
size: .
D: .

CDR3: CASSLVASGTISSYNEQFF
DNA: TGCGCCAGCAGCTTGGTCGCTAGCGGGACCATATCTTCCTACAATGAGCAGTTCTTC
J: TRBJ2-1
V: TRBV5-1
size: .
D: TRBD2

CDR3: CASSSPTLAGVVGETQYF
DNA: TGTGCCAGCAGTTCCCCAACGTTAGCGGGAGTAGTGGGGGAGACCCAGTACTTC
J: TRBJ2-5
V: TRBV27
size: .
D: TRBD2

CDR3: CASSFPEGYEQYF
DNA: TGTGCCAGCAGCTTTCCCGAGGGCTACGAGCAGTACTTC
J: TRBJ2-7
V: TRBV7-8
size: .
D: .

CDR3: CASSFDSGSGYNEQFF
DNA: TGTGCCAGCAGCTTTGACAGTGGTAGCGGGTACAATGAGCAGTTCTTC
J: TRBJ2-1
V: TRBV7-2
size: .
D: TRBD2

CDR3: CATREEALGNEKLFF
DNA: TGTGCCACCCGAGAGGAGGCCCTGGGGAATGAAAAACTGTTTTTT
J: TRBJ1-4
V: TRBV15
size: .
D: .

CDR3: CASSESPGTISQTRSEQYF
DNA: TGCGCCAGCAGTGAGTCTCCTGGGACTATATCACAAACCCGATCCGAGCAGTACTTC
J: TRBJ2-7
V: TRBV10-1
size: .
D: TRBD2

CDR3: CASRPYRLAVGDEQFF
DNA: TGTGCCAGTCGCCCTTATAGGCTAGCGGTTGGCGATGAGCAGTTCTTC
J: TRBJ2-1
V: TRBV27
size: .
D: TRBD2

CDR3: CASSVGSNSNQPQHF
DNA: TGTGCCAGCAGCGTAGGGAGCAATAGCAATCAGCCCCAGCATTTT
J: TRBJ1-5
V: TRBV9
size: .
D: .